The 29 T cell receptor beta chains presented below share a single source sample, sequenced in a study of cytomegalovirus exposure and HLA in healthy donors. Both 60 Vbeta primers and 13 Jbeta primers went into the PCR. Using immunoSEQ multiplex PCR, the repertoire was profiled, and TCRdb retains in-frame clones only, with some absent. The sample gives around 76,000 clones, more than 60% of which show up once; around 1.5% is in the top ten. The material sequenced was PBMCs. The receptor set was obtained from a man aged 40-50 years in good health and CMV-seronegative.

The rearrangement joins TRBV4-1 to TRBJ1-5, with D possibly matching TRBD1 (6 bases). V was shortened by 1 base and J by 5 bases, with 9 bases between the two germline ends. The germline gives CDR1 MGHRA, CDR2 YSYEKL. The CDR3 spans 14 residues. CDR3 in amino acids: CASSQGPGDQPQHF. The CDR3, as DNA: TGCGCCAGCAGCCAAGGGCCAGGGGATCAGCCCCAGCATTTT.

This clone was recorded once. This rearrangement joins TRBV25-1 to TRBJ2-2; no definite D call. V shed 2 bases and J shed 0 bases, with 7 bases lying between them. The V gene's germline CDR1 is MGHDK and CDR2 SYGVNS. CDR3 length equals 15 residues. The CDR3 protein is CASSERSANTGELFF. As DNA, the CDR3 is TGTGCCAGCAGTGAAAGGAGCGCGAACACCGGGGAGCTGTTTTTT.

The gene calls are TRBV18 and TRBJ2-1, with 10 bases matching TRBD2. The CDR3 totals 14 residues. Germline-derived CDR1 and CDR2 are KGHSH and LQKENI. Unmatched junction bases numbered 5, after V lost 3 bases and J lost 9 bases. CDR3 coding DNA: TGTGCCAGCTCACCGGCTAGCGGGAGCGGTGAGCAGTTCTTC. Translated, it gives CASSPASGSGEQFF.

This clone was counted only a few times. The gene calls are TRBV2 and TRBJ2-7, with D perhaps TRBD1 (6 bases). With 10 bases removed from V and 3 bases from J, the gap between germline ends came to 16 bases. This CDR3 has 13 residues. CDR1 and CDR2 from the germline V gene are SNHLY and FYNNEI. CDR3 DNA: TGTGCCAACCGGGACACGGATGACTACGAGCAGTACTTC. Its protein is CANRDTDDYEQYF.

V is TRBV19 and J is TRBJ2-3, with D unresolved. CDR1 is LNHDA and CDR2 is SQIVND in the germline V gene (reference sequence). V lost 0 bases and J lost 0, with 7 bases in between. The CDR3 sequence is 15 residues long. The CDR3 DNA is TGTGCCAGTAGTATAGATATGGCAAGCACAGATACGCAGTATTTT. Protein sequence: CASSIDMASTDTQYF.

The V gene is TRBV19, the J gene TRBJ2-1; a possible D gene is TRBD2 (5 bases). Per the germline V gene, CDR1 is LNHDA and CDR2 is SQIVND (reference sequence). The CDR3 sequence is 13 residues long. Trimming shortened V by 2 bases and J by 6 bases, and 8 bases separated the two germline ends. The CDR3 here is CASSITGSNEQFF. DNA of the CDR3: TGTGCCAGTAGTATAACGGGATCCAATGAGCAGTTCTTC.

The chain is built from TRBV28 and TRBJ2-1; D is possibly TRBD2 (5 bases). The CDR3 length is 14 residues. Germline assignment: CDR1 MDHEN and CDR2 SYDVKM. V dropped 6 bases and J dropped 9 bases, with 18 bases sitting between them. CDR3 coding DNA: TGTGCCAGCAGCCTCCCCCTGACTACCCGTGAGCAGTTCTTC. Its protein product is CASSLPLTTREQFF.

The V call is TRBV30, the J call TRBJ2-7; 13 bases fit TRBD2. This CDR3 has 14 residues. CDR1 and CDR2 (germline): GTSNPN, SVGIG (reference sequence). Germline trimming cut 5 bases from V and 3 bases from J; bases unmatched to any gene: 4. CDR3 region: CAWVRTSGSYEQYF. The CDR3 nucleotides are TGTGCCTGGGTAAGGACTAGCGGGAGCTACGAGCAGTACTTC.

The genes are TRBV27 and TRBJ2-1; no reliable D call. CDR1 and CDR2 (germline): MNHEY, SMNVEV (reference sequence). Trimming pared 8 bases from V and 5 bases from J, leaving 7 bases between. CDR3 length equals 11 residues. CDR3 sequence (DNA): TGTGCCAGCGGTACAGACAATGAGCAGTTCTTC. Residues: CASGTDNEQFF.

CDR3 in DNA: TGTGCCAGCAGCCAAGATGCAGCGGCAAGCTCCTACGAGCAGTACTTC. This codes for CASSQDAAASSYEQYF. The chain joins TRBV4-2 to TRBJ2-7; D perhaps matches TRBD2 (5 bases). The ends were cut back, 0 bases at V and 0 bases at J, with 12 bases in the middle. The germline CDR1 and CDR2 sequences are LGHNA and YNFKEQ. This CDR3 region has 16 residues.

This clone has only a few counts. This sequence joins TRBV6-1 and TRBJ2-7; TRBD1 is a possible D gene (6 bases). Germline-derived CDR1 and CDR2 are MNHNS and SASEGT. This CDR3 comprises 13 residues. V was trimmed by 7 bases and J by 2 bases, leaving 12 bases between them. The CDR3 bases are TGTGCCAGCAATATGCAGGGGCCCTACGAGCAGTACTTC. It yields the protein CASNMQGPYEQYF.

The J gene is TRBJ1-4, the V gene TRBV2; no definite D call. The CDR3 is 15 residues long. Germline V gene lookup returns CDR1 SNHLY and CDR2 FYNNEI. Trimming cost V 6 bases and J 6 bases, with 17 bases left between them. In nucleotides, the CDR3 is TGTGCCAGCAGGAGACACAATCCGGTGGATGAAAAACTGTTTTTT. Translated, it gives CASRRHNPVDEKLFF. Together with reference TRBV2 and TRBJ1-4, the CDR3 gives the full variable domain: EPEVTQTPSHQVTQMGQEVILRCVPISNHLYFYWYRQILGQKVEFLVSFYNNEISEKSEIFDDQFSVERPDGSNFTLKIRSTKLEDSAMYFCASRRHNPVDEKLFFGSGTQLSVL.

This chain connects TRBV7-9 to TRBJ2-3; unclear D gene. Germline CDR1 SEHNR, CDR2 FQNEAQ (reference sequence). This CDR3 comprises 13 residues. Trimming left V 5 bases short and J 5 bases short, with 11 bases between. In DNA form, the CDR3 reads TGTGCCAGCAGCGCCTCTCCGGTAGATACGCAGTATTTT. It translates to CASSASPVDTQYF.

Only a few counts were recorded for this clone. The chain joins TRBV14 to TRBJ1-6; D not resolved. V shed 1 base and J shed 4 bases, with 5 bases lying between them. The CDR3 is 14 amino acids. Germline CDR1 and CDR2: SGHDN and FVKESK. The CDR3 protein is CASSQVRYNSPLHF. The CDR3 DNA sequence: TGTGCCAGCAGCCAAGTCCGGTATAATTCACCCCTCCACTTT.

This CDR3 is CASSPPTGRGNNEQFF. CDR3 DNA sequence: TGTGCCAGCTCACCACCGACGGGCCGCGGGAACAATGAGCAGTTCTTC. The V call is TRBV18, the J call TRBJ2-1, with D tentatively TRBD2 (6 bases). Trimming removed 0 bases at V and 5 bases at J, with 14 bases between. Germline V lookup: CDR1 KGHSH, CDR2 LQKENI. The CDR3 loop spans 16 amino acids.

For this clone: Germline and junction disagree at one end, which may indicate a read error. This chain uses TRBV2 with TRBJ2-4; D is perhaps TRBD2 (5 bases). The V gene's germline CDR1 is SNHLY and CDR2 FYNNEI. The CDR3 runs 11 residues. In DNA, the CDR3 is TGTGCCAGCAGACTAGAAAACAGTCAGTACTTC. It codes for CASRLENSQYF.

This rearrangement joins TRBV15 to TRBJ2-1; D remains unclear. Trimming pared 0 bases from V and 7 bases from J, leaving 4 bases between. There are 12 residues in the CDR3. Germline CDR1 and CDR2: LNHNV and YYDKDF (reference sequence). The CDR3 DNA reads TGTGCCACCAGCAGAGATCGGAATGAGCAGTTCTTC. Residues: CATSRDRNEQFF.

The chain has TRBV5-1 and TRBJ2-1; 12 positions match TRBD2. Germline V CDR1 and CDR2: SGHRS, YFSETQ. The CDR3 is 15 residues long. V trimming: 1 base; J trimming: 7 bases; junction bases outside the gene matches: 3. The CDR3 region has the DNA TGCGCCAGCAGCTTGATGCTAGCGGGGGGGAATGAGCAGTTCTTC. Its translation is CASSLMLAGGNEQFF. The full variable domain, with the rest looked up from reference TRBV5-1 and TRBJ2-1, is KAGVTQTPRYLIKTRGQQVTLSCSPISGHRSVSWYQQTPGQGLQFLFEYFSETQRNKGNFPGRFSGRQFSNSRSEMNVSTLELGDSALYLCASSLMLAGGNEQFFGPGTRLTVL.

The chain carries TRBV28 and TRBJ2-2, with 8 bases fitting TRBD1. This CDR3 comprises 14 residues. Germline V gene data show CDR1 as MDHEN and CDR2 as SYDVKM. V was pared by 6 bases and J by 11 bases, with 11 bases of the junction left unmatched. Here the CDR3 DNA reads TGTGCCAGCAGACGATTCTCCGGACAGGGTGAGCTGTTTTTT. Its protein is CASRRFSGQGELFF.

V is TRBV19 and J is TRBJ2-4, with D perhaps TRBD2 (5 bases). The CDR3 runs 16 residues. Germline V gene data show CDR1 as LNHDA and CDR2 as SQIVND (reference sequence). Trimming took 5 bases from V and 7 from J, leaving 21 bases between them. The CDR3 protein is CASSGTRSLDWNIQYF. CDR3 coding DNA: TGTGCCAGTAGTGGAACTAGGTCGCTCGACTGGAACATTCAGTACTTC.

The CDR3 here is CASSLRLADTQYF. The CDR3 coding sequence is TGTGCCAGCAGCTTACGCCTAGCAGATACGCAGTATTTT. V usage is TRBV7-6 and J usage is TRBJ2-3; no firm D call. This CDR3 is built from 13 residues. Germline CDR1 and CDR2: SGHVS and FNYEAQ. V was clipped by 2 bases and J by 4 bases, with 7 bases between them.

In its sample, this clone was seen a few times. The V and J genes are TRBV29-1 and TRBJ1-1; D is unclear. V was trimmed by 6 bases and J by 4 bases, leaving 15 bases between them. Germline CDR1 and CDR2: SQVTM and ANQGSEA. CDR3 length: 13 amino acids. The CDR3 nucleotides read TGCAGCGTCTTAGGACTGTTGGGCACTGAAGCTTTCTTT. It encodes CSVLGLLGTEAFF.

The genes are TRBV2 and TRBJ2-3; TRBD1 matches at 7 bases. Germline V gives CDR1 SNHLY, CDR2 FYNNEI. CDR3 length equals 17 residues. V lost 4 bases to trimming and J lost 0 bases; unmatched junction nucleotides: 10. CDR3 DNA: TGTGCCAGCAGTGTTGTGACAGGGCGTCTGAGCACAGATACGCAGTATTTT. It specifies CASSVVTGRLSTDTQYF.

The rearrangement joins TRBV7-9 to TRBJ1-2; D is uncertain. Germline V gene lookup returns CDR1 SEHNR and CDR2 FQNEAQ (reference sequence). The CDR3 totals 15 residues. The V gene lost 2 bases and the J gene lost 4 bases, with 14 bases spanning the gap. This chain's CDR3 is CASSLRGSRSYGYTF. CDR3 coding DNA: TGTGCCAGCAGCTTAAGAGGGTCGCGTAGCTATGGCTACACCTTC.

This clone was observed a single time. The chain employs TRBV4-2 and TRBJ2-1; D is ambiguous. CDR1 LGHNA and CDR2 YNFKEQ come from the germline V gene. CDR3 length: 12 amino acids. V shed 0 bases and J shed 5 bases, with 2 bases lying between them. The CDR3 nucleotides read TGTGCCAGCAGCCAAGATAACAATGAGCAGTTCTTC. It yields the protein CASSQDNNEQFF.

The chain is built from TRBV28 and TRBJ1-5; no clear D gene. Germline V gives CDR1 MDHEN, CDR2 SYDVKM. The length of the CDR3 is 15 residues. Trimming took off 0 bases at V and 0 bases at J, with 6 bases between the two ends. Here the CDR3 DNA reads TGTGCCAGCAGTTTATGGCGGTATAGCAATCAGCCCCAGCATTTT. Amino acids: CASSLWRYSNQPQHF. The whole variable domain, filled in from reference TRBV28 and TRBJ1-5, reads DVKVTQSSRYLVKRTGEKVFLECVQDMDHENMFWYRQDPGLGLRLIYFSYDVKMKEKGDIPEGYSVSREKKERFSLILESASTNQTSMYLCASSLWRYSNQPQHFGDGTRLSIL.

This sequence joins TRBV11-2 and TRBJ2-7; D possibly corresponds to TRBD2 (7 bases). There are 14 residues in the CDR3. CDR1 and CDR2 (germline): SGHAT, FQNNGV. Deletions cut 5 bases from V and 2 bases from J, with 13 bases between. CDR3 protein: CASSPRGGAYEQYF. CDR3 coding DNA: TGTGCCAGCAGCCCTAGGGGGGGAGCCTACGAGCAGTACTTC.

The chain carries TRBV19 and TRBJ1-5; D ambiguous. Germline assignment: CDR1 LNHDA and CDR2 SQIVND (reference sequence). The CDR3 spans 13 residues. The V end lost 3 bases, the J end lost 5 bases, and 8 bases lay between the germline ends. The chain's CDR3 is CASSIRRDQPQHF. In nucleotides, the CDR3 is TGTGCCAGTAGTATCCGGCGGGATCAGCCCCAGCATTTT. Combining the CDR3 with reference TRBV19 and TRBJ1-5 gives the whole variable domain DGGITQSPKYLFRKEGQNVTLSCEQNLNHDAMYWYRQDPGQGLRLIYYSQIVNDFQKGDIAEGYSVSREKKESFPLTVTSAQKNPTAFYLCASSIRRDQPQHFGDGTRLSIL.

V and J are TRBV28 and TRBJ1-5; D may be TRBD1 (5 bases). The CDR3 sequence is 12 residues long. Trimming cost V 6 bases and J 9 bases, with 12 bases left between them. Germline V lookup: CDR1 MDHEN, CDR2 SYDVKM. This chain's CDR3 is CASSLEGLPQHF. The CDR3 DNA reads as TGTGCCAGCAGCTTGGAGGGGCTGCCCCAGCATTTT.